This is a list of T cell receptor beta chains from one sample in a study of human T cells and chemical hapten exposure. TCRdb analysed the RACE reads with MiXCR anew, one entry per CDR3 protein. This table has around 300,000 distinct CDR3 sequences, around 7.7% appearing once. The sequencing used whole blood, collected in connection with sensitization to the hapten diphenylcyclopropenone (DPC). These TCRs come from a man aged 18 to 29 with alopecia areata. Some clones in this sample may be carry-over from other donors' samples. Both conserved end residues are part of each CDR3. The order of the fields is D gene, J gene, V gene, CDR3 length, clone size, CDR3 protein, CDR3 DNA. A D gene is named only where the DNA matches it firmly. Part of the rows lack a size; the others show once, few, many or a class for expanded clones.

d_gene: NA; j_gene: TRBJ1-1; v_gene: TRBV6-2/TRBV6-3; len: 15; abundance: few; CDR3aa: CASRHGQSGHTEAFF; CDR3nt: TGTGCCAGCAGACACGGACAGTCGGGGCACACTGAAGCTTTCTTT
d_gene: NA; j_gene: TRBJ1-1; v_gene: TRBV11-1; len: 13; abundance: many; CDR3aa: CASSQLREPHRYF; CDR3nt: TGTGCCAGCAGCCAATTACGGGAGCCGCACCGATACTTT
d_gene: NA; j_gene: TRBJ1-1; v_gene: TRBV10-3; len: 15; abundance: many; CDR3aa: CAISLKGGDSTEAFF; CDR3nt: TGTGCCATCAGCTTAAAGGGTGGAGATAGTACTGAAGCTTTCTTT
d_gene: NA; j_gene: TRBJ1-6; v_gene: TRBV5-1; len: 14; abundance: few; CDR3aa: CASSKMAHNSPLHF; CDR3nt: TGCGCCAGCAGCAAAATGGCCCATAATTCACCCCTCCACTTT
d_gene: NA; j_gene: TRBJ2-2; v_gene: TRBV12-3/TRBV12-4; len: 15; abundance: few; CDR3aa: CASSFRGANTGELFF; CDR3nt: TGTGCCAGCAGTTTTAGGGGCGCGAACACCGGGGAGCTGTTTTTT
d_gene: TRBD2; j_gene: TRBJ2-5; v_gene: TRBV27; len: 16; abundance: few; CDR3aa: CASSFRFGSGEETQYF; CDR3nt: TGTGCCAGCAGTTTCCGGTTCGGTAGCGGGGAAGAGACCCAGTACTTC
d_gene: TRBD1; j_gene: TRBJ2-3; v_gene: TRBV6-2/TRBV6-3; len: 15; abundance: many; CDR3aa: CASSPQGDGTDTQYF; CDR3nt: TGTGCCAGCAGTCCCCAGGGGGATGGCACAGATACGCAGTATTTT
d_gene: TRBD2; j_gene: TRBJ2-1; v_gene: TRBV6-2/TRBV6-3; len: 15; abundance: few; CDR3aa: CASRTGTSNYNEQFF; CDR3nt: TGTGCCAGCAGAACCGGGACTAGCAACTACAATGAGCAGTTCTTC
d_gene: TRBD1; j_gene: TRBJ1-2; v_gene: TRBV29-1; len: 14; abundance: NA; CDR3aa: CSVNPTGGGHGYTF; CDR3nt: TGCAGCGTTAATCCCACAGGGGGCGGTCATGGCTACACCTTC
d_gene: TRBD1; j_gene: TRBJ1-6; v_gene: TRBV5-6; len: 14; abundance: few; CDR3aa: CASSKDRGHSPLHF; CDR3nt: TGTGCCAGCAGCAAAGACAGGGGGCATTCACCCCTCCACTTT
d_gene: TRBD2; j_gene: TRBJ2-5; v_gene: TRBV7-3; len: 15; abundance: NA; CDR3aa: CASSPTSGEQETQYF; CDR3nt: TGTGCCAGCAGCCCGACTAGCGGGGAACAAGAGACCCAGTACTTC